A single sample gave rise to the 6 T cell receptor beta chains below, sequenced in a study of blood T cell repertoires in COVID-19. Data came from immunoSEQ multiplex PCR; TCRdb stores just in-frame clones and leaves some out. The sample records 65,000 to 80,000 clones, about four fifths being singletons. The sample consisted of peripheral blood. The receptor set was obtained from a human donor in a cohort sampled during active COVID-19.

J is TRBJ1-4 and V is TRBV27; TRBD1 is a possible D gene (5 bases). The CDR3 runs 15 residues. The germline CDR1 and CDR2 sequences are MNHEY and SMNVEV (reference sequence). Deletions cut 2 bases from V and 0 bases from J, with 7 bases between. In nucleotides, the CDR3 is TGTGCCAGCAGTTTAGACAGATCAACTAATGAAAAACTGTTTTTT. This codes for CASSLDRSTNEKLFF.

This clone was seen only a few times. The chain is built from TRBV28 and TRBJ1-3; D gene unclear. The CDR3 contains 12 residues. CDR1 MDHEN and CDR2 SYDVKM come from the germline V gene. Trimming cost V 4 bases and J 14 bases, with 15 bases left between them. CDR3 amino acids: CASSSPTKSVYF. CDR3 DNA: TGTGCCAGCAGTTCTCCGACAAAGAGTGTATATTTT.

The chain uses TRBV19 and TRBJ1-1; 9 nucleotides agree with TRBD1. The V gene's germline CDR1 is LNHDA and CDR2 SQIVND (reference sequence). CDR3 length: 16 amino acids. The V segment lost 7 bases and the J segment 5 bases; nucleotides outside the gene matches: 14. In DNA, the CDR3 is TGTGCCAGTACGAAGGGACAGGGTCCCCAGGGGACTGAAGCTTTCTTT. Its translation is CASTKGQGPQGTEAFF.

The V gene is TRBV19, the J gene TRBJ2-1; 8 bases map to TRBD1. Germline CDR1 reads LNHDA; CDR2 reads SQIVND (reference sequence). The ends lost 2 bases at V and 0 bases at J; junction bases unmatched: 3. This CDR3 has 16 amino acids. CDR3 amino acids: CASSIRTGSSYNEQFF. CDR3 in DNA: TGTGCCAGTAGTATAAGGACAGGGAGCTCCTACAATGAGCAGTTCTTC.

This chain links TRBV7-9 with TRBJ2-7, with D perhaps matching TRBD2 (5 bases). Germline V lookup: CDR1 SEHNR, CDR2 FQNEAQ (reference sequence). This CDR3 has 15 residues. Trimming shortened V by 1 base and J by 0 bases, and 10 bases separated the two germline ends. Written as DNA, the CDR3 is TGTGCCAGCAGCTTAGAGGAGGTAAGCTCCTACGAGCAGTACTTC. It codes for CASSLEEVSSYEQYF.

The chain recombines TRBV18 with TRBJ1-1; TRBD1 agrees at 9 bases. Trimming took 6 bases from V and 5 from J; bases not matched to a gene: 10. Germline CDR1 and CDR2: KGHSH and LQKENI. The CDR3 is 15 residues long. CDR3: CASSPSKTGGTEAFF. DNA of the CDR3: TGTGCCAGCTCCCCTTCTAAGACAGGGGGTACTGAAGCTTTCTTT.